This T cell receptor (beta chain) appears in the sequencing data of a study of identifying expanded T cells in peripheral blood. Comment on this clone: What it binds is unknown.

The protocol was immunoSEQ multiplex PCR, while the TCRdb copy is restricted to in-frame clones and leaves out a portion. Among about 100,000 clones listed, approximately 88% were seen once. The study's findings and limits: Over about two and four weeks, about 15 and 18 clones changed, versus around 1.3 between replicates.

During the collection period, no donor immune events like infections were recorded. The CDR3 extends over 13 amino acids. Per germline, CDR1 KGHSH and CDR2 LQKENI. Deletions cut 2 bases from V and 5 bases from J, with 7 bases between. J is TRBJ1-5 and V is TRBV18; D remains unclear. This receptor was taken from a person aged 18-70 years in good health. The specimen was blood. CDR3 nucleotides: TGTGCCAGCTCACCAGGCGGTTATCAGCCCCAGCATTTT. Its protein is CASSPGGYQPQHF.